These T cell receptor beta chains were read from a single sample in a study of blood T cell dynamics during melanoma immunotherapy. The table came from immunoSEQ multiplex PCR; TCRdb's copy has only in-frame clones and leaves some out. The sample yields about 1,000 clones, nearly 90% seen once. The sample in question was cell-free DNA from blood, obtained from a patient treated with checkpoint blockade. Receptors were obtained from a human donor with melanoma. The CDR3 runs from the conserved cysteine through the conserved F or W. Fields, in order: D gene, V gene, J gene, clone size, CDR3 protein, CDR3 DNA. A D gene is named only where the DNA matches it firmly. Clone size, where shown, is once, few, many, or a class for clones that have expanded.

D: .; V: TRBV6-1; J: TRBJ2-7; size: .; CDR3: CASSVRTPYEQYF; DNA: TGTGCCAGCAGTGTACGAACCCCCTACGAGCAGTACTTC
D: .; V: TRBV21-1; J: TRBJ1-1; size: .; CDR3: CASSKSRGHGTEAFF; DNA: TGTGCCAGCAGCAAAAGCCGGGGGCACGGCACTGAAGCTTTCTTT
D: .; V: TRBV11-2; J: TRBJ2-5; size: .; CDR3: CASSPSVIQETQYF; DNA: TGTGCCAGCAGCCCCTCGGTAATCCAAGAGACCCAGTACTTC
D: .; V: TRBV10-2; J: TRBJ1-1; size: .; CDR3: CASSHKNTEAFF; DNA: TGCGCCAGCAGCCACAAGAACACTGAAGCTTTCTTT
D: .; V: TRBV6-6; J: TRBJ1-1; size: .; CDR3: CASANLGGTEAFF; DNA: TGTGCCAGCGCAAACCTAGGGGGGACTGAAGCTTTCTTT
D: TRBD2; V: TRBV27; J: TRBJ2-2; size: .; CDR3: CARGGVYGGTGELFF; DNA: TGTGCCAGGGGGGGGGTATATGGCGGCACCGGGGAGCTGTTTTTT
D: .; V: TRBV19; J: TRBJ2-7; size: .; CDR3: CASSMREQPFYEQYF; DNA: TGTGCCAGTAGTATGAGGGAGCAACCTTTTTACGAGCAGTACTTC
D: TRBD1; V: TRBV5-1; J: TRBJ1-1; size: .; CDR3: CASSFTGENTEAFF; DNA: TGCGCCAGCAGCTTTACAGGGGAGAACACTGAAGCTTTCTTT
D: .; V: TRBV18; J: TRBJ2-7; size: .; CDR3: CASSLLGGEEQYF; DNA: TGTGCCAGCTCACTTCTTGGGGGCGAAGAGCAGTACTTC
D: .; V: TRBV7-2; J: TRBJ2-7; size: .; CDR3: CASSLVGRGGRLEQYF; DNA: TGTGCCAGCAGCTTAGTTGGTCGCGGCGGCCGTCTCGAGCAGTACTTC
D: .; V: TRBV27; J: TRBJ2-7; size: .; CDR3: CASSFQGPGDEQYF; DNA: TGTGCCAGCAGTTTCCAGGGTCCGGGGGACGAGCAGTACTTC
D: .; V: TRBV29-1; J: TRBJ2-7; size: .; CDR3: CSVGTALAYSEQYF; DNA: TGCAGCGTTGGGACGGCGTTGGCCTATTCCGAGCAGTACTTC
D: TRBD1; V: TRBV7-2; J: TRBJ1-1; size: .; CDR3: CASSLVDRGAEAFF; DNA: TGTGCCAGCAGCTTAGTGGACAGGGGAGCTGAAGCTTTCTTT
D: .; V: TRBV6-5; J: TRBJ1-5; size: once; CDR3: CASSPMRKGNQPQHF; DNA: TGTGCCAGCAGCCCAATGCGGAAGGGCAATCAGCCCCAGCATTTT
D: TRBD2; V: TRBV9; J: TRBJ2-1; size: .; CDR3: CASSVVLLAGVYEQFF; DNA: TGTGCCAGCAGCGTAGTTTTACTAGCGGGAGTTTATGAGCAGTTCTTC
D: TRBD2; V: TRBV6-4; J: TRBJ2-1; size: .; CDR3: CASSPRGSNYNEQFF; DNA: TGTGCCAGCAGTCCACGCGGGAGTAACTACAATGAGCAGTTCTTC
D: .; V: TRBV6-5; J: TRBJ2-7; size: .; CDR3: CASSAGQSVYYEQYF; DNA: TGTGCCAGCAGTGCCGGACAGTCCGTATACTACGAGCAGTACTTC
D: .; V: TRBV19; J: TRBJ2-3; size: .; CDR3: CASSSNQGLNTQYF; DNA: TGTGCCAGTAGCTCGAATCAAGGACTCAATACGCAGTATTTT
D: TRBD2; V: TRBV6-5; J: TRBJ2-7; size: .; CDR3: CASSSISLGTSYEQYF; DNA: TGTGCCAGCAGTTCGATTTCCCTAGGGACTAGCTACGAGCAGTACTTC
D: TRBD1; V: TRBV4-3; J: TRBJ2-6; size: .; CDR3: CASSQEQGTGANVLTF; DNA: TGCGCCAGCAGCCAAGAACAGGGGACCGGGGCCAACGTCCTGACTTTC
D: .; V: TRBV5-1; J: TRBJ2-3; size: .; CDR3: CASSLVTDTQYF; DNA: TGCGCCAGCAGCTTGGTCACAGATACGCAGTATTTT
D: .; V: TRBV9; J: TRBJ2-7; size: .; CDR3: CASSVGWGASSEQYF; DNA: TGTGCCAGCAGCGTAGGGTGGGGCGCTTCATCCGAGCAGTACTTC